This TCR beta chain is from a study of cytomegalovirus exposure and HLA in healthy donors. Primers: 60 Vbeta forward and 13 Jbeta reverse. Clones were read by immunoSEQ multiplex PCR, and TCRdb kept only the in-frame ones, dropping some. The table has 65,000 to 70,000 clones, roughly nine tenths seen once. CDR1 SGDLS and CDR2 YYNGEE come from the germline V gene. This CDR3 region has 14 residues. Between the trimmed V and J ends, which lost 0 bases and 5 bases, there was a span of 8 bases. The chain recombines TRBV9 with TRBJ2-2; D call uncertain. The sample consisted of PBMCs. The sequence was collected from a woman aged 25 to 39 in good health and CMV-seropositive. The CDR3 sequence: CASSVVSTTGELFF. The CDR3, as DNA: TGTGCCAGCAGCGTAGTAAGCACTACCGGGGAGCTGTTTTTT. The whole variable domain, remainder taken from reference TRBV9 and TRBJ2-2, is DSGVTQTPKHLITATGQRVTLRCSPRSGDLSVYWYQQSLDQGLQFLIQYYNGEERAKGNILERFSAQQFPDLHSELNLSSLELGDSALYFCASSVVSTTGELFFGEGSRLTVL.